A single sample gave rise to the 14 T cell receptor beta chains below, sequenced in a study of T cell changes during pregnancy in multiple sclerosis. Sequencing was performed with immunoSEQ multiplex PCR; in TCRdb, only in-frame clones are kept and a portion is missing. The sample has about 47,000 clones, 80% to 90% seen once. The sample in question was CD8+ T cells from peripheral blood mononuclear cells, obtained in the second trimester of pregnancy. The origin of the receptors is a female donor with multiple sclerosis, enrolled in a pregnancy study.

The rearrangement joins TRBV6-5 to TRBJ2-2, with TRBD2 matching over 10 bases. With 5 bases clipped from V and 7 bases from J, the junction kept 7 bases outside the gene matches. CDR1 is MNHEY, CDR2 SVGAGI, per germline. The CDR3 consists of 15 residues. The CDR3 here is CASSPQRGGSGELFF. Written as DNA, the CDR3 is TGTGCCAGCAGTCCACAGCGGGGGGGGAGCGGGGAGCTGTTTTTT.

The genes are TRBV4-1 and TRBJ1-5; 10 bases are shared with TRBD1. CDR3 length equals 15 residues. Per germline, CDR1 MGHRA and CDR2 YSYEKL. V shed 0 bases and J 7 bases; nucleotides not matched to a gene: 3. The CDR3: CASSQDGTGEQPQHF. DNA for the CDR3: TGCGCCAGCAGCCAAGACGGGACAGGGGAACAGCCCCAGCATTTT.

The chain employs TRBV5-4 and TRBJ2-1, with 8 bases aligning to TRBD1. The CDR3 is 16 residues long. V dropped 4 bases and J dropped 8; count of bases not matched to a gene: 14. Germline-derived CDR1 and CDR2 are SGHNT and YYREEE (reference sequence). The CDR3 DNA reads TGTGCCAGCAGCGTCGTAACCGGGACAGGTAGCCATGAGCAGTTCTTC. It yields the protein CASSVVTGTGSHEQFF.

The rearrangement uses TRBV9 and TRBJ2-7; TRBD1 matches 7 bases. Per the germline V gene, CDR1 is SGDLS and CDR2 is YYNGEE. V lost 3 bases to trimming and J lost 3 bases; unmatched junction nucleotides: 6. The CDR3 extends over 14 amino acids. CDR3 sequence reads: CASSGRGLGYEQYF. CDR3 DNA: TGTGCCAGCAGCGGCAGGGGGTTAGGCTACGAGCAGTACTTC.

This clone has only one observation. The chain uses TRBV6-5 and TRBJ2-3, with 8 bases fitting TRBD2. Trimming cost V 5 bases and J 6 bases; bases outside gene matches: 7. Per the germline V gene, CDR1 is MNHEY and CDR2 is SVGAGI. The CDR3 is 14 residues long. The CDR3 loop reads CASSVAGNGDTQYF. The CDR3 nucleotides are TGTGCCAGCAGTGTAGCGGGGAACGGGGATACGCAGTATTTT.

The rearrangement links TRBV10-3 to TRBJ2-1; 10 bases align to TRBD1. Trimming took 3 bases from V and 7 from J; bases not matched to a gene: 9. Germline loops: CDR1 ENHRY, CDR2 SYGVKD. The length of the CDR3 is 16 residues. CDR3 bases: TGTGCCATCAGTGAACCTGGGACAGGGGCTGGGAATGAGCAGTTCTTC. It translates to CAISEPGTGAGNEQFF.

The chain carries TRBV5-6 and TRBJ1-5; the D gene is possibly TRBD1 (5 bases). This CDR3 is 12 amino acids long. The V gene's germline CDR1 is SGHDT and CDR2 YYEEEE. Deletions cut 3 bases from V and 8 bases from J, with 9 bases between. CDR3 bases: TGTGCCAGCAGCTCAGGGAGGGAGCCCCAGCATTTT. Its translation: CASSSGREPQHF.

The gene calls are TRBV7-3 and TRBJ2-3; 10 positions agree with TRBD2. The V and J ends lost 5 bases and 5 bases, in that order; junction bases with no gene match: 7. The CDR3 is made up of 15 amino acids. Germline V gene sequence: CDR1 SGHTA, CDR2 FQGTGA. CDR3: CASSIIAGGVDTQYF. Written as DNA, the CDR3 is TGTGCCAGCAGCATAATAGCGGGGGGTGTAGATACGCAGTATTTT.

This clone was seen a single time. V gene TRBV29-1 combines with J gene TRBJ2-3, with D possibly matching TRBD2 (6 bases). Per germline, CDR1 SQVTM and CDR2 ANQGSEA. The CDR3 consists of 13 residues. Between the trimmed V and J ends, which lost 1 base and 8 bases, there was a span of 13 bases. The CDR3 here is CSVEVSEEGTQYF. In nucleotides, the CDR3 is TGCAGCGTTGAAGTCTCCGAGGAGGGTACGCAGTATTTT.

As concerns this clone: The sample contains more than one DNA sequence encoding this CDR3. The CDR3 is CASSMGLEQYF. The CDR3 region has the DNA TGTGCCAGTAGTATGGGACTGGAGCAGTACTTC. The genes are TRBV19 and TRBJ2-7; D is possibly TRBD2 (6 bases). Germline V gives CDR1 LNHDA, CDR2 SQIVND (reference sequence). The V and J ends lost 3 bases and 7 bases respectively, with 7 bases between them. The CDR3 contains 11 residues.

For the CDR3, the DNA is TGTGCCAGCAGCTTAGAGGACAGGGCCTATGGCTACACCTTC. Protein: CASSLEDRAYGYTF. The rearrangement links TRBV13 to TRBJ1-2, with TRBD1 identical over 8 bases. The CDR3 covers 14 residues. Germline trimming cut 1 base from V and 4 bases from J; bases unmatched to any gene: 2. The germline V gene has CDR1 PRHDT and CDR2 FYEKMQ (reference sequence).

This clone came up once. The V call is TRBV27, the J call TRBJ2-6; D call uncertain. The CDR3 is 12 amino acids. Germline lookup yields CDR1 MNHEY and CDR2 SMNVEV (reference sequence). Trimming took off 3 bases at V and 11 bases at J, with 8 bases between the two ends. CDR3 DNA: TGTGCCAGCAGTTTTAGTCGGGACGTCCTGACTTTC. It translates to CASSFSRDVLTF.

The chain joins TRBV6-1 to TRBJ2-2, with no clear D. The germline V gene encodes CDR1 MNHNS and CDR2 SASEGT. The length of the CDR3 is 15 residues. V shed 5 bases and J shed 0 bases, with 10 bases lying between them. CDR3 sequence reads: CASSFVETNTGELFF. The CDR3 DNA reads TGTGCCAGCAGTTTCGTGGAGACGAACACCGGGGAGCTGTTTTTT.

This clone was recorded only once. The chain carries TRBV15 and TRBJ1-2; 8 bases line up with TRBD1. CDR3 length equals 15 residues. Per germline, CDR1 LNHNV and CDR2 YYDKDF (reference sequence). V was clipped by 5 bases and J by 0 bases; unmatched bases: 5. Here the CDR3 reads CATSGWTGPNYGYTF. The CDR3 DNA reads TGTGCCACCAGCGGGTGGACAGGGCCTAACTATGGCTACACCTTC.